The 24 T cell receptor beta chains in this list originate from one sample, sequenced in a study of blood T cells in healthy people across ages. A sample-barcoded 5' primer and a J-beta primer mix were used in a second PCR of roughly 6 to 11 cycles. TCRdb used MiXCR to reprocess the 5' RACE reads, holding one entry per CDR3 protein. Of some 1.6 million distinct CDR3 sequences listed, 34% are singletons. The specimen was blood. The receptors originated from a woman aged 25 to 39 in good health.

This clonotype was detected ten times or more. The rearrangement joins TRBV6-2 or TRBV6-3 to TRBJ2-5; D gene ambiguous. The CDR3 length is 12 residues. Trimming shortened V by 1 base and J by 4 bases, and 4 bases separated the two germline ends. The germline gives CDR1 MNHEY, CDR2 SVGEGT. The CDR3 sequence: CASSYFGETQYF. The CDR3 DNA reads as TGTGCCAGCAGTTACTTTGGAGAGACCCAGTACTTC.

This chain joins TRBV9 and TRBJ2-7; D is perhaps TRBD2 (5 bases). The CDR3 has 14 amino acids. Germline assignment: CDR1 SGDLS and CDR2 YYNGEE. V shed 5 bases and J shed 2 bases, with 14 bases lying between them. The CDR3 coding sequence is TGTGCCAGCAGTTCCGGAGGAGAGGCCTACGAGCAGTACTTC. Protein sequence: CASSSGGEAYEQYF.

This clonotype was found a few times. V gene TRBV7-2 combines with J gene TRBJ1-4; D gene ambiguous. Germline V gives CDR1 SGHTA, CDR2 FQGNSA. The V and J ends lost 6 bases and 3 bases respectively, with 8 bases between them. This CDR3 has 13 amino acids. Written as DNA, the CDR3 is TGTGCCAGCAGTCGGGCCGCTAATGAAAAACTGTTTTTT. Protein product: CASSRAANEKLFF.

The chain is built from TRBV7-9 and TRBJ2-7, with D tentatively TRBD1 (6 bases). V was pared by 1 base and J by 3 bases, with 16 bases between. The CDR3 loop spans 16 amino acids. From germline, CDR1 is SEHNR and CDR2 FQNEAQ (reference sequence). Here the CDR3 reads CASSLGARGRIYEQYF. CDR3 in DNA: TGTGCCAGCAGCTTAGGGGCCAGGGGTAGAATCTACGAGCAGTACTTC.

This clonotype was seen only a few times. The chain has TRBV28 and TRBJ2-7, with TRBD1 matching over 10 bases. Germline assignment: CDR1 MDHEN and CDR2 SYDVKM. This CDR3 has 15 residues. The V and J ends lost 7 bases and 2 bases, in that order; junction bases with no gene match: 8. CDR3 bases: TGTGCCAGCACAATCGACAGGGGGCATACCTACGAGCAGTACTTC. Translated: CASTIDRGHTYEQYF.

This clonotype was counted between two and nine times. The gene calls are TRBV4-1 and TRBJ2-7; TRBD1 matches 10 bases. The CDR3 extends over 16 amino acids. V gave up 4 bases and J gave up 2 bases; unmatched junction bases: 8. Germline assignment: CDR1 MGHRA and CDR2 YSYEKL. The CDR3 DNA reads as TGCGCCAGCAGCCGTGGACAGGGGGGTAGCGCCTACGAGCAGTACTTC. Its translation: CASSRGQGGSAYEQYF.

This chain uses TRBV3-1 with TRBJ2-5; 7 positions match TRBD1. CDR3 length: 15 amino acids. The trim removed 1 base at V and 5 bases at J, leaving 7 bases unmatched. Germline CDR1 is LGHDT and CDR2 is YNNKEL (reference sequence). The CDR3 protein is CASSQGKGGQETQYF. CDR3 in DNA: TGTGCCAGCAGCCAAGGAAAAGGGGGACAGGAGACCCAGTACTTC.

The chain recombines TRBV20-1 with TRBJ2-5; the D is unclear. The J call is uncertain, as TRBJ2-7 better fits the DNA end. This CDR3 spans 14 amino acids. Germline CDR1 is DFQATT and CDR2 is SNEGSKA (reference sequence). CDR3: CSARDPVSYDEQYF. DNA for the CDR3: TGCAGTGCTAGAGACCCGGTTTCGTATGACGAGCAGTACTTC.

This clonotype was observed at least ten times. This chain connects TRBV5-1 to TRBJ2-6; D ambiguous. With 1 base removed from V and 0 bases from J, the gap between germline ends came to 8 bases. CDR3 length: 16 amino acids. Germline-derived CDR1 and CDR2 are SGHRS and YFSETQ. In nucleotides, the CDR3 is TGCGCCAGCAGCTTGAACTTTCACTCTGGGGCCAACGTCCTGACTTTC. Protein sequence: CASSLNFHSGANVLTF.

This clonotype was detected only a few times. A read error may be the cause here, since a much bigger clone is one base away. The chain combines TRBV10-3 with TRBJ2-5, with D hard to call. In germline, CDR1 is ENHRY, CDR2 SYGVKD. V shed 6 bases and J shed 5 bases, with 13 bases lying between them. This CDR3 is 13 amino acids long. In nucleotides, the CDR3 is TGTGCCATCAGGGGTCCGAAAGGGGAGACCCAGTACTTC. It specifies CAIRGPKGETQYF.

This chain connects TRBV2 to TRBJ2-7; maybe TRBD1 (5 bases). Germline V gives CDR1 SNHLY, CDR2 FYNNEI. V shed 6 bases and J shed 7 bases, with 19 bases lying between them. The CDR3 covers 14 residues. CDR3 amino acids: CASRGIEGAGEQYF. The CDR3 DNA sequence: TGTGCCAGCAGGGGGATAGAAGGGGCAGGGGAGCAGTACTTC.

In this sample, this clonotype turned up many times. The chain uses TRBV7-9 and TRBJ2-1, with D tentatively TRBD2 (5 bases). Trimming removed 4 bases at V and 0 bases at J, with 10 bases between. The CDR3 length is 15 residues. Germline CDR1 reads SEHNR; CDR2 reads FQNEAQ (reference sequence). The CDR3 DNA follows: TGTGCCAGCAGCTCTAGCAGAAGCTCCTACAATGAGCAGTTCTTC. Its protein product is CASSSSRSSYNEQFF.

In its sample, this clonotype was seen a few times. CDR3 protein: CASSLTDRGYNEQFF. The CDR3 nucleotides are TGCGCCAGCAGCCTAACTGACAGGGGATACAATGAGCAGTTCTTC. The chain links TRBV4-1 to TRBJ2-1, with 8 bases that match TRBD1. The trim removed 4 bases at V and 4 bases at J, leaving 6 bases unmatched. CDR1 is MGHRA, CDR2 YSYEKL, per germline. This CDR3 region has 15 residues.

The chain carries TRBV5-5 and TRBJ2-5; 7 bases line up with TRBD2. The end of the DNA aligns better with TRBJ2-7, so the J call may be wrong. The length of the CDR3 is 15 residues. Germline CDR1 and CDR2: SGHKS and YYEKEE (reference sequence). CDR3 in amino acids: CASSAAGGGCYEQYF. Written as DNA, the CDR3 is TGTGCCAGCAGCGCCGCTGGCGGGGGTTGCTACGAGCAGTACTTC.

This chain joins TRBV28 and TRBJ2-5, with TRBD1 identical over 9 bases. Trimming cost V 6 bases and J 5 bases; bases outside gene matches: 16. This CDR3 spans 17 amino acids. Germline values: CDR1 MDHEN, CDR2 SYDVKM. CDR3 region: CASSPLGDRAIVETQYF. The CDR3 DNA reads TGTGCCAGCAGCCCCCTCGGGGACAGGGCGATTGTGGAGACCCAGTACTTC.

This clonotype has just one count. V gene TRBV7-9 combines with J gene TRBJ2-5; a weak D match, TRBD2 (5 bases). The J call is doubtful: the DNA matches TRBJ2-7 better. Germline V lookup: CDR1 SEHNR, CDR2 FQNEAQ (reference sequence). The CDR3 is made up of 13 amino acids. This chain's CDR3 is CASSLGLRHEQYF. The CDR3, as DNA: TGTGCCAGCAGCCTTGGACTCAGGCACGAGCAGTACTTC.

A single count supports this clonotype. This sequence joins TRBV27 and TRBJ1-5, with D perhaps TRBD1 (6 bases). The CDR3 runs to 15 residues. Germline CDR1 is MNHEY and CDR2 is SMNVEV (reference sequence). Between the trimmed V and J ends, which lost 5 bases and 6 bases, there was a span of 17 bases. CDR3 nucleotides: TGTGCCAGCAGTGGAACTACCCGAGGGGGTCAGCCCCAGCATTTT. Protein product: CASSGTTRGGQPQHF.

This clonotype has ten or more counts. The chain is built from TRBV7-9 and TRBJ2-3, with 9 bases that match TRBD2. V was clipped by 5 bases and J by 5 bases; unmatched bases: 11. Germline-derived CDR1 and CDR2 are SEHNR and FQNEAQ (reference sequence). This CDR3 is built from 16 residues. The CDR3 nucleotides are TGTGCCAGCAGCCCAAGGAGTCTAGCGGGGCAAGATACGCAGTATTTT. Translating gives CASSPRSLAGQDTQYF.

In its sample, this clonotype was seen once. J is TRBJ1-2 and V is TRBV6-5; 7 bases map to TRBD1. The CDR3 length is 13 residues. Trimming took 6 bases from V and 8 from J; bases not matched to a gene: 9. CDR1 is MNHEY, CDR2 SVGAGI, per germline. The CDR3 loop reads CASSPDRDEGYTF. The DNA of the CDR3 is TGTGCCAGCAGCCCCGACAGGGACGAAGGCTACACCTTC.

With regard to this clonotype: With a much larger clone just one base away, this may be a read error. V usage is TRBV6-7 and J usage is TRBJ2-1; 7 bases agree with TRBD2. TRBV6-7 is identified as an open reading frame with a role that is uncertain. This CDR3 has 16 amino acids. V lost 10 bases, J lost 0 bases, and 12 bases stayed unmatched. Here the CDR3 DNA reads TGTGCCAACAGGTCAGCGGGGATAAGCTCCTACAATGAGCAGTTCTTC. This gives the protein CANRSAGISSYNEQFF.

This clonotype was found many times. This chain uses TRBV6-4 with TRBJ2-1; 9 bases are a match to TRBD2. Looked up from germline, CDR1 is MRHNA and CDR2 is SNTAGT. V trimming: 6 bases; J trimming: 9 bases; junction bases outside the gene matches: 12. This CDR3 has 15 residues. The CDR3 loop is CASRLLAGEASEQFF. The CDR3, as DNA: TGTGCCAGCAGACTATTAGCGGGAGAGGCGAGTGAGCAGTTCTTC.

Many counts were recorded for this clonotype. This chain links TRBV29-1 with TRBJ2-5, with D hard to call. This CDR3 has 13 residues. Germline CDR1 SQVTM, CDR2 ANQGSEA. Trimming pared 2 bases from V and 5 bases from J, leaving 12 bases between. The CDR3 DNA is TGCAGCGTTGAACGTGGGGTTGGGGAGACCCAGTACTTC. Translation gives CSVERGVGETQYF.

As to this clonotype: One end of the junction varies from germline; a read error may be responsible. V usage is TRBV30 and J usage is TRBJ2-6; a possible D gene is TRBD2 (6 bases). The CDR3 sequence is 15 residues long. The germline V gene has CDR1 GTSNPN and CDR2 SVGIG (reference sequence). The CDR3 coding sequence is TGTGCCCGGAGTGTCGGGGGATCTGGGGCCAACGTCCTGACTTTC. Translating gives CARSVGGSGANVLTF.

The chain recombines TRBV2 with TRBJ1-4; no definite D call. Germline V gene sequence: CDR1 SNHLY, CDR2 FYNNEI. This CDR3 comprises 14 residues. V dropped 3 bases and J dropped 4 bases, with 9 bases sitting between them. The CDR3 nucleotides read TGTGCCAGCAGTGAGAGGGCGAGTAATGAAAAACTGTTTTTT. It translates to CASSERASNEKLFF.